The entry below gives a single T cell receptor (beta chain) sequence along with its context. The data were obtained in a study of blood T cells in healthy people across ages. Study context: Every two T cells gave about one barcoded beta molecule via template switching.

Germline V gene data show CDR1 as MGHRA and CDR2 as YSYEKL. The CDR3 spans 16 residues. The V segment lost 5 bases and the J segment 5 bases; nucleotides outside the gene matches: 12. Using a J-beta primer mix together with a sample-barcoded 5' primer, a second PCR was run for about 6 to 12 cycles. Via MiXCR, TCRdb re-called the 5' RACE reads, giving one row per CDR3 protein. The sample includes 920,000 or so distinct CDR3 sequences, over 35% of them seen just once. The sample taken for sequencing was blood. V and J are TRBV4-1 and TRBJ2-1; TRBD1 matches 7 bases. This clonotype originated in a woman aged 55-75 years in good health. CDR3 residues: CASSTQQGIGNNEQFF. CDR3 coding DNA: TGCGCCAGCAGCACTCAACAGGGGATAGGGAACAATGAGCAGTTCTTC.